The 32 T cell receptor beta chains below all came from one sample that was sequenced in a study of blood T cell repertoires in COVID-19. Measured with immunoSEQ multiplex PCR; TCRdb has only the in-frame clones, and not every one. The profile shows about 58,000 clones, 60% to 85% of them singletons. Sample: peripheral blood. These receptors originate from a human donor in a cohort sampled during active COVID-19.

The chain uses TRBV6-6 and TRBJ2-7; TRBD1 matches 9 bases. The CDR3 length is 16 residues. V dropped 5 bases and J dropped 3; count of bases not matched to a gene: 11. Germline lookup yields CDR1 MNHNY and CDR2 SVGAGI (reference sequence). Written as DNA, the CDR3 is TGTGCCAGCAGTCCACTCGACAGGGGGGGTAACTACGAGCAGTACTTC. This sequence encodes CASSPLDRGGNYEQYF.

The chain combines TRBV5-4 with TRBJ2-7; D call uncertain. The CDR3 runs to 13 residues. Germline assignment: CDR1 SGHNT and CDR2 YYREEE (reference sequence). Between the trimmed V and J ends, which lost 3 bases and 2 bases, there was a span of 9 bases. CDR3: CASSSLLTYEQYF. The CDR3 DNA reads TGTGCCAGCAGCTCACTCCTTACCTACGAGCAGTACTTC.

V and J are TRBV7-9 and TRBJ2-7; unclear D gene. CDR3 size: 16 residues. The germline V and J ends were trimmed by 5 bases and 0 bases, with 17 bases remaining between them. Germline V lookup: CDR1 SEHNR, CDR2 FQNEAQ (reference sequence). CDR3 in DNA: TGTGCCAGCAGCCCAGATTTTGGGCCCACCTCCTACGAGCAGTACTTC. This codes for CASSPDFGPTSYEQYF.

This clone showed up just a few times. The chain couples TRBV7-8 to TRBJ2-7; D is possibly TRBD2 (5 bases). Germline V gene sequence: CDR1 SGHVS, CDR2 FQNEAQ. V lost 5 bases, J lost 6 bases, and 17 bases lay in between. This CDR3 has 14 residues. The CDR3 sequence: CASSASTNLFEQYF. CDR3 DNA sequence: TGTGCCAGCAGCGCGTCGACTAATTTGTTCGAGCAGTACTTC. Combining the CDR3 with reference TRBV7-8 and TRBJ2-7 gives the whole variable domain GAGVSQSPRYKVAKRGQDVALRCDPISGHVSLFWYQQALGQGPEFLTYFQNEAQLDKSGLPSDRFFAERPEGSVSTLKIQRTQQEDSAVYLCASSASTNLFEQYFGPGTRLTVT.

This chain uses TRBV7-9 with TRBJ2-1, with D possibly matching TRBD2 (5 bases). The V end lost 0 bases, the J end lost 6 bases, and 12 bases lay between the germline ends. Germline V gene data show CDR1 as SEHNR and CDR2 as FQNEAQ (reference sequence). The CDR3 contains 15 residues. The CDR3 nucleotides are TGTGCCAGCAGCTTAGCGCTAGCCCCCCCCAATGAGCAGTTCTTC. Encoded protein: CASSLALAPPNEQFF.

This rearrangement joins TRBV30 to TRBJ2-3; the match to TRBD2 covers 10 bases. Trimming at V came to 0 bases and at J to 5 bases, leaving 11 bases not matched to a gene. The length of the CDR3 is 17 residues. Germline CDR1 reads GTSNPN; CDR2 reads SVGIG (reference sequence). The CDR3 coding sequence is TGTGCCTGGAGTGTCGGTCGAAGCGGGAGGGCCTTAGATACGCAGTATTTT. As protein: CAWSVGRSGRALDTQYF.

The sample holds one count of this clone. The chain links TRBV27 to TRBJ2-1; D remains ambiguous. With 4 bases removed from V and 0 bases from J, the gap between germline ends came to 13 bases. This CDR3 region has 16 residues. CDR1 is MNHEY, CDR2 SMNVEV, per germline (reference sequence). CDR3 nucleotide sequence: TGTGCCAGCAGTTCGGGTAGCACCACCTCCTACAATGAGCAGTTCTTC. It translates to CASSSGSTTSYNEQFF.

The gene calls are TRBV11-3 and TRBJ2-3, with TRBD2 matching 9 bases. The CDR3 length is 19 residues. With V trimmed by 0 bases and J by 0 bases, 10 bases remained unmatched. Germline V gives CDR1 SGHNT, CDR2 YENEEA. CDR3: CASSLDGMAGGPSTDTQYF. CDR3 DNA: TGTGCCAGCAGCTTAGATGGGATGGCGGGGGGGCCGAGCACAGATACGCAGTATTTT. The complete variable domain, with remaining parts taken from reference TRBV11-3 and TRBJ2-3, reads EAGVVQSPRYKIIEKKQPVAFWCNPISGHNTLYWYLQNLGQGPELLIRYENEEAVDDSQLPKDRFSAERLKGVDSTLKIQPAELGDSAVYLCASSLDGMAGGPSTDTQYFGPGTRLTVL.

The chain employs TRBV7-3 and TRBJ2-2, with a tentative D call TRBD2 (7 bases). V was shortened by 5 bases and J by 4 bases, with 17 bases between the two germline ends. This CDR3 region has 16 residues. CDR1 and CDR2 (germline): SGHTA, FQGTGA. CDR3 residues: CASSPQAGAGTGELFF. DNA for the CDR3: TGTGCCAGCAGCCCTCAGGCGGGGGCGGGCACCGGGGAGCTGTTTTTT.

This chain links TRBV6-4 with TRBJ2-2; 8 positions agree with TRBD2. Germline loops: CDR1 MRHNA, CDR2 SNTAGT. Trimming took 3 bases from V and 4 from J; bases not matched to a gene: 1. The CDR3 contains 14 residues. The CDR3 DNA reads TGTGCCAGCAGTGAAAGCGGGAGCACCGGGGAGCTGTTTTTT. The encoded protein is CASSESGSTGELFF.

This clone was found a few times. In nucleotides, the CDR3 is TGTGCCATTAAGGACAGGATCTACACCTTC. This sequence encodes CAIKDRIYTF. This chain joins TRBV2 and TRBJ1-2; 7 positions match TRBD1. Germline values: CDR1 SNHLY, CDR2 FYNNEI. This CDR3 has 10 residues. The ends lost 10 bases at V and 10 bases at J; junction bases unmatched: 6.

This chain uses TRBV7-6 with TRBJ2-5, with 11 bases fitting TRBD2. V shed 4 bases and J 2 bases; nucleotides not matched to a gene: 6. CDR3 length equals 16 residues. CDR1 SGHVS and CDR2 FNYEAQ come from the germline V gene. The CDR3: CASSSLLAGVQETQYF. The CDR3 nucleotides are TGTGCCAGCAGCTCGTTACTAGCGGGGGTGCAAGAGACCCAGTACTTC.

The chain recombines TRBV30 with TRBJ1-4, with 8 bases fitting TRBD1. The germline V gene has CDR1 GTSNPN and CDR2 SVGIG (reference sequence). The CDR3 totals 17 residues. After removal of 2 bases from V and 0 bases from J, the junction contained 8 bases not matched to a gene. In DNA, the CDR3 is TGTGCCTGGAGTCCCCGGACAGGGCTTGCAACTAATGAAAAACTGTTTTTT. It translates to CAWSPRTGLATNEKLFF.

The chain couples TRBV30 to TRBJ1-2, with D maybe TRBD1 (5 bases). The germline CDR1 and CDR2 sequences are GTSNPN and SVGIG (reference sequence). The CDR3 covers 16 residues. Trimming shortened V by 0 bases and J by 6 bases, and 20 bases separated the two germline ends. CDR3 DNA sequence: TGTGCCTGGAGTGTTCGGGAGGGACGGAGATGGCATGGCTACACCTTC. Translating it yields CAWSVREGRRWHGYTF.

CDR3 nucleotides: TGTGCCAGCAGGACATCCAGCTCTGGAAACACCATATATTTT. Amino acid sequence: CASRTSSSGNTIYF. The chain has TRBV11-2 and TRBJ1-3, with D unclear. V was trimmed by 6 bases and J by 0 bases, leaving 9 bases between them. This CDR3 is built from 14 residues. Germline CDR1 and CDR2: SGHAT and FQNNGV.

CDR3 coding DNA: TGTGCCAGTAGCCTGACGGGGGGGGCTCAGTCCTACGAGCAGTACTTC. Residues: CASSLTGGAQSYEQYF. V gene TRBV19 combines with J gene TRBJ2-7, with 8 bases that match TRBD2. Losses at the gene ends were 6 bases for V and 1 base for J; bases not matched to a gene: 11. CDR1 is LNHDA, CDR2 SQIVND, per germline (reference sequence). This CDR3 region has 16 residues. Supplemented by reference TRBV19 and TRBJ2-7, the full variable domain reads DGGITQSPKYLFRKEGQNVTLSCEQNLNHDAMYWYRQDPGQGLRLIYYSQIVNDFQKGDIAEGYSVSREKKESFPLTVTSAQKNPTAFYLCASSLTGGAQSYEQYFGPGTRLTVT.

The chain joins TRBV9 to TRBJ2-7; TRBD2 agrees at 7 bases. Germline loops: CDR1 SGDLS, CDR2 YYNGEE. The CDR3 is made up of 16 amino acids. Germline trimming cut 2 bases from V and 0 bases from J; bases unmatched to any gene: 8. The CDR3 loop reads CASSVGGGFVSYEQYF. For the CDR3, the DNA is TGTGCCAGCAGCGTGGGGGGGGGATTCGTCTCCTACGAGCAGTACTTC.

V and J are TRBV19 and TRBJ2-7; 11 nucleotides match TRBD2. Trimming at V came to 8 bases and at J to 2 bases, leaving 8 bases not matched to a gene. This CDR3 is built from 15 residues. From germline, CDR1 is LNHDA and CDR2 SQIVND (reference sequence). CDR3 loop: CASRVTSGSAYEQYF. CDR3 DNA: TGTGCCAGTCGGGTCACTAGCGGGAGCGCCTACGAGCAGTACTTC.

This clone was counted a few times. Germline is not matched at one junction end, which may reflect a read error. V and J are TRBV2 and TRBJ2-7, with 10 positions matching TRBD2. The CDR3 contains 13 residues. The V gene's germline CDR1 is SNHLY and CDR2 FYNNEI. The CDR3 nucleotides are TGTGCCAGCAGTCTAAACGCGCTAGCGGGGGCCCTCTTC. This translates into CASSLNALAGALF. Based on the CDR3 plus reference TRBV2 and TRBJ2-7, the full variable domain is EPEVTQTPSHQVTQMGQEVILRCVPISNHLYFYWYRQILGQKVEFLVSFYNNEISEKSEIFDDQFSVERPDGSNFTLKIRSTKLEDSAMYFCASSLNALAGALFGPGTRLTVT.

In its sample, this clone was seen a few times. The CDR3 here is CAWKPTGIGNQPQHF. CDR3 DNA sequence: TGTGCCTGGAAGCCTACAGGGATTGGCAATCAGCCCCAGCATTTT. The rearrangement links TRBV30 to TRBJ1-5, with D possibly being TRBD1 (6 bases). Trimming removed 4 bases from V and 2 bases from J, with 15 bases in between. Germline CDR1 is GTSNPN and CDR2 is SVGIG (reference sequence). The CDR3 has 15 residues.

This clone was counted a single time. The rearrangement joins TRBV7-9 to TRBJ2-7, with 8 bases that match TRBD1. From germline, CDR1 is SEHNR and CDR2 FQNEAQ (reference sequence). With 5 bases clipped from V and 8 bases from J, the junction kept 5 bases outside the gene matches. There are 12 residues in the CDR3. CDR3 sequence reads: CASSPTGGQQYF. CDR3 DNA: TGTGCCAGCAGCCCCACAGGGGGGCAGCAGTACTTC.

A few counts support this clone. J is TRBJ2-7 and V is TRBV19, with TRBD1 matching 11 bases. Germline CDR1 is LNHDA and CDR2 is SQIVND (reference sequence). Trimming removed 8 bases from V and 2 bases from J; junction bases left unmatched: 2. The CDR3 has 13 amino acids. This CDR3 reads CASLGQGAYEQYF. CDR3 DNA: TGTGCCAGTTTGGGACAGGGGGCCTACGAGCAGTACTTC.

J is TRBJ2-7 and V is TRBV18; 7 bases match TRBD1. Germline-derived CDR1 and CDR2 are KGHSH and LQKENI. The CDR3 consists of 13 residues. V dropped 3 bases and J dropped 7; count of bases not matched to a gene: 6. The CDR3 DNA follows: TGTGCCAGCTCACCCGGGACAGTCAAAGAGCAGTACTTC. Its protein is CASSPGTVKEQYF.

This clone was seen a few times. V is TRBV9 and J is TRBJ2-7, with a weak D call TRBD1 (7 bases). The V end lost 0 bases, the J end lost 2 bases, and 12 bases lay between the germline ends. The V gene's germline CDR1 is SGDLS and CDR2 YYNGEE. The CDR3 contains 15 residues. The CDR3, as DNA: TGTGCCAGCAGCGTAGGTCAGGGGGGCCCCTACGAGCAGTACTTC. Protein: CASSVGQGGPYEQYF.

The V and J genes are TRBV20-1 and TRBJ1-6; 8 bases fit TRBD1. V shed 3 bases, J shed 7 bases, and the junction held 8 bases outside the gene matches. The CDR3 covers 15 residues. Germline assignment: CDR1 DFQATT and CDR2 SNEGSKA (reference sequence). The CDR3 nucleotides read TGCAGTGCTAGTATCGGACAGGGTAGGAATTCACCCCTCCACTTT. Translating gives CSASIGQGRNSPLHF.

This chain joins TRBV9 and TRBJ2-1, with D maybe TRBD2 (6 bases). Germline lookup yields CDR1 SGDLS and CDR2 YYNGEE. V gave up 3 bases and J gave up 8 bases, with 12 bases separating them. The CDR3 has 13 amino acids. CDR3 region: CASSGLVDDEQFF. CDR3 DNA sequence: TGTGCCAGCAGCGGACTAGTTGACGATGAGCAGTTCTTC.

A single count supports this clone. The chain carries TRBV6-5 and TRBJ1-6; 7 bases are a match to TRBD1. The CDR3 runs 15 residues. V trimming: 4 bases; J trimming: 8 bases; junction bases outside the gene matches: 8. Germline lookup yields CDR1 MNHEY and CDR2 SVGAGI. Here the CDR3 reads CASSFTGQKHSPLHF. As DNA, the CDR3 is TGTGCCAGCAGTTTCACGGGACAGAAGCATTCACCCCTCCACTTT.

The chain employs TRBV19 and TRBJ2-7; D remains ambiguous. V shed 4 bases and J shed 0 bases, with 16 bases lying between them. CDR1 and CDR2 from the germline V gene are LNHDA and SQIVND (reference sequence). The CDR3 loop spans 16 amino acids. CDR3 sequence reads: CASSKKHPPSSYEQYF. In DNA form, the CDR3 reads TGTGCCAGTAGTAAAAAACACCCGCCTAGCTCCTACGAGCAGTACTTC.

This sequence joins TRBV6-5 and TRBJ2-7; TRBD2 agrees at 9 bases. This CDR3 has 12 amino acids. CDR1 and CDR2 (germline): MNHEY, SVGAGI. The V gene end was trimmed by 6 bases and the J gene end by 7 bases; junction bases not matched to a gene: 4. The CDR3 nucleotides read TGTGCCAGCAGGAGCGGACTAGCGGAGCAGTACTTC. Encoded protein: CASRSGLAEQYF.

The CDR3 DNA reads as TGTGCCAGCAGTACGGGGGAGGGGCCAACTAATGAAAAACTGTTTTTT. This translates into CASSTGEGPTNEKLFF. The chain recombines TRBV28 with TRBJ1-4; possible D gene TRBD1, 5 bases. The germline CDR1 and CDR2 sequences are MDHEN and SYDVKM. V was cut by 5 bases and J by 0 bases, with 13 bases left in between. This CDR3 is 16 amino acids long. Variable domain in full (rest from reference TRBV28 and TRBJ1-4): DVKVTQSSRYLVKRTGEKVFLECVQDMDHENMFWYRQDPGLGLRLIYFSYDVKMKEKGDIPEGYSVSREKKERFSLILESASTNQTSMYLCASSTGEGPTNEKLFFGSGTQLSVL.

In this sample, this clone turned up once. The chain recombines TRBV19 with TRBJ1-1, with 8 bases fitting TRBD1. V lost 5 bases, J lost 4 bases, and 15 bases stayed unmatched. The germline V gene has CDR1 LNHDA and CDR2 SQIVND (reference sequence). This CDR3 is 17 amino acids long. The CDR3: CASSPDRDGIGSTEAFF. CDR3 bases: TGTGCCAGTAGTCCGGACAGGGATGGTATAGGGTCCACTGAAGCTTTCTTT.

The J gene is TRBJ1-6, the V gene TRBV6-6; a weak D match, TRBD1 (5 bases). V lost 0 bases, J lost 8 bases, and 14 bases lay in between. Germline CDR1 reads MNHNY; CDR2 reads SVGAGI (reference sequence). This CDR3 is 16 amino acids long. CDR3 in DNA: TGTGCCAGCAGTTACTCGAGCTTCCAGGGTGATTCACCCCTCCACTTT. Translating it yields CASSYSSFQGDSPLHF.